This T cell receptor beta chain was captured in a study of long-term antiretroviral therapy in people with HIV. Study context: Samples from the earliest time points predate the 2015 immediate-ART recommendation by about a decade. Overall study results and limits: The study found narrower CDR3 length ranges in HIV repertoires than in controls. Someone took the blood between about 2003 and 2017, maybe while older ART regimens were in use.

For this clone: The antigen is undetermined.

They ran version v3.0 of the immunoSEQ assay at survey level. Per sample, sequencing targeted 40,000-50,000 T-cell genomes. Generated by immunoSEQ multiplex PCR, the TCRdb table keeps only in-frame clones and is missing some. The data show some 24,000 clones, approximately 80% seen once. The starting material was unsorted PBMCs, obtained 4.4 years after starting antiretroviral therapy. The receptor's source is a man aged 25-45 years with HIV.

Here the CDR3 reads CASSLSASGRYGVGYEQYF. The CDR3 DNA reads as TGTGCCAGCAGTTTATCGGCTAGCGGGAGATATGGGGTGGGCTACGAGCAGTACTTC. V gene TRBV28 combines with J gene TRBJ2-7, with 10 nucleotides matching TRBD2. CDR1 MDHEN and CDR2 SYDVKM come from the germline V gene. Trimming took 1 base from V and 3 from J; bases not matched to a gene: 15. This CDR3 spans 19 amino acids.